This T cell receptor (beta chain) is from a study of beta chain features in type 1 diabetes. Study overall: Patients did not differ from healthy donors in age, gender or cell yield.

Via CD45RO/CCR7/CD25/CD127/CD95/CD27, cells of the CD4+ naive, central memory, regulatory and stem cell-like memory subsets were sorted. Turning to this clone: Its matching antigen is unknown.

Isolated RNA was reverse transcribed in full, so expressed TCRB transcripts were sequenced. Data came from immunoSEQ multiplex PCR; TCRdb stores just in-frame clones and leaves some out. The sample records almost 350,000 clones, 6.5% to 10% being singletons. Per germline, CDR1 SGHAT and CDR2 FQNNGV. This CDR3 contains 16 residues. Losses at the gene ends were 5 bases for V and 7 bases for J; bases not matched to a gene: 12. Study-level points and caveats: TCRB repertoires of naive, central memory and Treg cells appeared more similar among patients than among healthy donors. Using cDNA template may skew counts toward highly expressing activated cells.

The chain uses TRBV11-2 and TRBJ2-2, with 8 bases aligning to TRBD2. The origin of this receptor is a woman aged 18-35 years in good health. The specimen was central memory CD4+ T cells from blood. CDR3 nucleotides: TGTGCCAGCAGCCCCTATAGCGGGAATCAACACGGGGAGCTGTTTTTT. Translating gives CASSPYSGNQHGELFF. The full variable domain, completed using reference TRBV11-2 and TRBJ2-2, is EAGVAQSPRYKIIEKRQSVAFWCNPISGHATLYWYQQILGQGPKLLIQFQNNGVVDDSQLPKDRFSAERLKGVDSTLKIQPAKLEDSAVYLCASSPYSGNQHGELFFGEGSRLTVL.